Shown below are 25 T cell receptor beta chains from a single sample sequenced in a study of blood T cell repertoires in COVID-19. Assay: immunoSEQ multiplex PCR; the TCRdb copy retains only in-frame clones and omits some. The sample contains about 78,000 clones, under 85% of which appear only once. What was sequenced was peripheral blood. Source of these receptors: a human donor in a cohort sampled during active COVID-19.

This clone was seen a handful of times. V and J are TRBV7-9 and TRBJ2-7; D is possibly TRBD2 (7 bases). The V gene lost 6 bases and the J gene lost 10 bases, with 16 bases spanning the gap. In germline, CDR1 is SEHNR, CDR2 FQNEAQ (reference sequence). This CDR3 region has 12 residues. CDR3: CASRAGHRGQYF. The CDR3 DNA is TGTGCCAGCAGAGCGGGACACCGTGGTCAGTACTTC.

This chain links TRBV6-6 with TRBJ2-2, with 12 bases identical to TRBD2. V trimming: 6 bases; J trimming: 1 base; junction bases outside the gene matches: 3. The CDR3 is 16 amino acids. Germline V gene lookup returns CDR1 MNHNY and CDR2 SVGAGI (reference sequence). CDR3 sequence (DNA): TGTGCCAGCAGGATGACTAGCGGGGGGAACACCGGGGAGCTGTTTTTT. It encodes CASRMTSGGNTGELFF.

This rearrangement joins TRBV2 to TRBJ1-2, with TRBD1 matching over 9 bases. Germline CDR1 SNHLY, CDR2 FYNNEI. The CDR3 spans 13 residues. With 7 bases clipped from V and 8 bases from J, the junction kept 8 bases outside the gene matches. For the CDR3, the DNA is TGTGCCAGCAACGAGGGACAGGGACGCGGCTACACCTTC. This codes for CASNEGQGRGYTF. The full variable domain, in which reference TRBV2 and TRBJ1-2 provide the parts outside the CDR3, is EPEVTQTPSHQVTQMGQEVILRCVPISNHLYFYWYRQILGQKVEFLVSFYNNEISEKSEIFDDQFSVERPDGSNFTLKIRSTKLEDSAMYFCASNEGQGRGYTFGSGTRLTVV.

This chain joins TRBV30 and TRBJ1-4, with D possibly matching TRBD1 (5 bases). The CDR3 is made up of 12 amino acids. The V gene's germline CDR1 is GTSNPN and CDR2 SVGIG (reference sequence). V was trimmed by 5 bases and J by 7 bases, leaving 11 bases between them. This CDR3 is CAWLGPSEKLFF. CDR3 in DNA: TGTGCCTGGCTGGGGCCGAGTGAAAAACTGTTTTTT.

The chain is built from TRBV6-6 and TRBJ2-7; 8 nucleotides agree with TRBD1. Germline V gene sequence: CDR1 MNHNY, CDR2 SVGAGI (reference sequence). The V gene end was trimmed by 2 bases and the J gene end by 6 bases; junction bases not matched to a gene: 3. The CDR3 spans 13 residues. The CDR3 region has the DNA TGTGCCAGCAGTTACGGTACAGGGGGCGAGCAGTACTTC. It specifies CASSYGTGGEQYF.

This CDR3 reads CASSLLAGGAGANVLTF. CDR3 sequence (DNA): TGCGCCAGCAGCTTACTAGCGGGGGGAGCTGGGGCCAACGTCCTGACTTTC. The V call is TRBV5-1, the J call TRBJ2-6; 12 bases fit TRBD2. CDR1 and CDR2 (germline): SGHRS, YFSETQ. This CDR3 is built from 17 residues. V shed 2 bases and J 2 bases; nucleotides not matched to a gene: 2.

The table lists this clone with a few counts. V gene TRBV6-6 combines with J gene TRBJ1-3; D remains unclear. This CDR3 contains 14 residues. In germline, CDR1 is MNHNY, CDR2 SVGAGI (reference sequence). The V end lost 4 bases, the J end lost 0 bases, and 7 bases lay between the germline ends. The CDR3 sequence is CASSSWSSGNTIYF. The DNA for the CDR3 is TGTGCCAGCAGTTCTTGGAGCTCTGGAAACACCATATATTTT.

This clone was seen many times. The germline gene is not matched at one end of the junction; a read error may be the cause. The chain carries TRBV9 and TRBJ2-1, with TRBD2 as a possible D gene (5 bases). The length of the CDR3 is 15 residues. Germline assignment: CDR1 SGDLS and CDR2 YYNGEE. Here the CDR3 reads CASTVGGSSYNEQFF. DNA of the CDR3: TGTGCCAGCACCGTAGGTGGGAGCTCCTACAATGAGCAGTTCTTC.

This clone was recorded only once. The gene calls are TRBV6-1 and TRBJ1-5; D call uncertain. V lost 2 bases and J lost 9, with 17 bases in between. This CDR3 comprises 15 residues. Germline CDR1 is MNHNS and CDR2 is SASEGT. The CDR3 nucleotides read TGTGCCAGCAGTGAATCCTTGCGAGTCGCTGGGCCCCAGCATTTT. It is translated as CASSESLRVAGPQHF.

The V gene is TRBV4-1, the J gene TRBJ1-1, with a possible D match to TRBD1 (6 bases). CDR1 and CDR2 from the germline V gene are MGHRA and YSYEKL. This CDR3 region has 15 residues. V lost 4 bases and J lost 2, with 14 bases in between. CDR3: CASSRRGGGNTEAFF. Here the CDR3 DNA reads TGCGCCAGCAGCCGTCGTGGGGGGGGCAACACTGAAGCTTTCTTT.

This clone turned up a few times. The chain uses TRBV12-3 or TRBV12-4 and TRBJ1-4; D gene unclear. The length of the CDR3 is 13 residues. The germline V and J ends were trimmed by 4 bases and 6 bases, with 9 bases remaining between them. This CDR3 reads CASSSEIDEKLFF. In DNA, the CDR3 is TGTGCCAGCAGTTCCGAGATTGATGAAAAACTGTTTTTT.

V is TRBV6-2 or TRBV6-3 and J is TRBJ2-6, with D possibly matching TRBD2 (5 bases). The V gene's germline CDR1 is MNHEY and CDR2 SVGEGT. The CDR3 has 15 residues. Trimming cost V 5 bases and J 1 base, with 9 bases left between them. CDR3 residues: CASSAEGSGANVLTF. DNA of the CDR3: TGTGCCAGCAGTGCCGAGGGATCTGGGGCCAACGTCCTGACTTTC.

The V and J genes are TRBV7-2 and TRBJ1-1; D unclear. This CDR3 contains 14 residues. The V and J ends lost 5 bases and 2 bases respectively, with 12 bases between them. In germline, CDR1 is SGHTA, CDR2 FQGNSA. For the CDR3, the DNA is TGTGCCAGCAGCCAATATACTGGTAACACTGAAGCTTTCTTT. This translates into CASSQYTGNTEAFF.

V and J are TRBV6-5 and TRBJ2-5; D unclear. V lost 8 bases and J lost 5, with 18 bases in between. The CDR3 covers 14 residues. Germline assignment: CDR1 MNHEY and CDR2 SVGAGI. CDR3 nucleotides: TGTGCCAGCTCCACACCCCCTCTCGGGGAGACCCAGTACTTC. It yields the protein CASSTPPLGETQYF.

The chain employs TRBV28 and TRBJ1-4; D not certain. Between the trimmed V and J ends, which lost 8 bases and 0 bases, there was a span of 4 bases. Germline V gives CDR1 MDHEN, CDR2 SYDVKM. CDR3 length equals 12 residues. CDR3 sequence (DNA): TGTGCCAGCTCATCAACTAATGAAAAACTGTTTTTT. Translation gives CASSSTNEKLFF.

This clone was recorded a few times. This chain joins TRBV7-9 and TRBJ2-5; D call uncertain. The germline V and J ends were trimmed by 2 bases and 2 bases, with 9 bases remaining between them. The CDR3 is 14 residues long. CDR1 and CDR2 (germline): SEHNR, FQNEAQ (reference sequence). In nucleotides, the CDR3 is TGTGCCAGCAGCTTATCCGCAGGACAAGAGACCCAGTACTTC. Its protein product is CASSLSAGQETQYF.

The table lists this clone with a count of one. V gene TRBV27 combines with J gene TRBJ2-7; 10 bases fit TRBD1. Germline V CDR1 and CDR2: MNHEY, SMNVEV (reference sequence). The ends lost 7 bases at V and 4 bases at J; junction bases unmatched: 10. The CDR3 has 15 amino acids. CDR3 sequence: CASTLSGTGVYEQYF. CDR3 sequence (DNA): TGTGCCAGCACACTATCCGGGACAGGGGTTTACGAGCAGTACTTC.

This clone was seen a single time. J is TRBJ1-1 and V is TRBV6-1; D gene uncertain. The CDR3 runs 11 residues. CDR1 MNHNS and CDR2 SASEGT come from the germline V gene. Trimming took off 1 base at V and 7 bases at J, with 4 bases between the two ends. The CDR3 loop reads CASSEGDEAFF. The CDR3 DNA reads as TGTGCCAGCAGTGAAGGAGATGAAGCTTTCTTT.

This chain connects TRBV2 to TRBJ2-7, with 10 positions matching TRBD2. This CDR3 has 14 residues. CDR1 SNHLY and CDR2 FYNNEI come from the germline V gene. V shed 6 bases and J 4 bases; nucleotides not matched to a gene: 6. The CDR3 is CASRLLAGRYEQYF. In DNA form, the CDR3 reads TGTGCCAGCAGGCTACTAGCGGGGAGGTACGAGCAGTACTTC.

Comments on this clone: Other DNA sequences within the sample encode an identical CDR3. The CDR3: CASSGLAGVRETQYF. In nucleotides, the CDR3 is TGTGCCAGCAGCGGACTAGCGGGGGTAAGGGAGACCCAGTACTTC. The V gene is TRBV13, the J gene TRBJ2-5; 13 nucleotides agree with TRBD2. Germline V gene sequence: CDR1 PRHDT, CDR2 FYEKMQ (reference sequence). The CDR3 extends over 15 amino acids. V lost 5 bases to trimming and J lost 5 bases; unmatched junction nucleotides: 5. Drawing the rest from reference TRBV13 and TRBJ2-5, the complete variable domain is AAGVIQSPRHLIKEKRETATLKCYPIPRHDTVYWYQQGPGQDPQFLISFYEKMQSDKGSIPDRFSAQQFSDYHSELNMSSLELGDSALYFCASSGLAGVRETQYFGPGTRLLVL.

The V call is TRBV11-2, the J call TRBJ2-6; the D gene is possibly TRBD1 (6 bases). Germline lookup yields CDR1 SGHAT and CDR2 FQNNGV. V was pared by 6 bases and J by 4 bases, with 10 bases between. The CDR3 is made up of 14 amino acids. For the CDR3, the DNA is TGTGCCAGCAGTACAGGGAACGGGGCCAACGTCCTGACTTTC. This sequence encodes CASSTGNGANVLTF.

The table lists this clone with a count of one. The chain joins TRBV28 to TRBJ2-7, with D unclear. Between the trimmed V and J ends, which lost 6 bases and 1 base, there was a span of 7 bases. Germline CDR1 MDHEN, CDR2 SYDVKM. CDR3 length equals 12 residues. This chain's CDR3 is CASSRTSYEQYF. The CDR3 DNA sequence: TGTGCCAGCAGCCGCACTTCCTACGAGCAGTACTTC.

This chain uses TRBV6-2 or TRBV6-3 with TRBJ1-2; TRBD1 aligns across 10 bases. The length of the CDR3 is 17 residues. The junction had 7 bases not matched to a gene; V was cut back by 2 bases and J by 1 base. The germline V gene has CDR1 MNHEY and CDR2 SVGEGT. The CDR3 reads CASSYRDRGRFNYGYTF. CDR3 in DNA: TGTGCCAGCAGTTACCGGGACAGGGGTCGTTTTAACTATGGCTACACCTTC.

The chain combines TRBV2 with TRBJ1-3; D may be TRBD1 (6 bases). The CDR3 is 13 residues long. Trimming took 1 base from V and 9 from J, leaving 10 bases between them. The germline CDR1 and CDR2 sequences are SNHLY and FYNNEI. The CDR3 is CASSEGQGSTIYF. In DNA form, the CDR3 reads TGTGCCAGCAGTGAAGGGCAGGGGAGCACCATATATTTT.

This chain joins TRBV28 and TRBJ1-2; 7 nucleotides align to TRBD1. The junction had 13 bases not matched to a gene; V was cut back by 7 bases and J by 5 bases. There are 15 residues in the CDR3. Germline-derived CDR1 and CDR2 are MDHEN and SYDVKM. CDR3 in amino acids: CASTGGGPRGYGYTF. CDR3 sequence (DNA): TGTGCCAGCACCGGGGGGGGACCCAGGGGGTATGGCTACACCTTC.